These 13 T cell receptor beta chains share one sample of origin, sequenced in a study of T cells in Graves' hyperthyroidism and ophthalmopathy (dated by TCRdb to about 2019). The receptor library was made with multiplex PCR. Sequencing was performed on an Illumina HiSeq 2000. Amplification of TCR beta CDR3 regions was carried out from RNA transcripts. For the first round of RT-PCR on the TCR CDR3, the HTBI primer set was used together with the Qiagen OneStep RT-PCR kit. TCRdb trimmed public reads at Q25 via fastp, called clones via MiXCR and kept in-frame beta chains. Rows with one shared CDR3 protein collapse into an entry with the most common genes and DNA. The sample has approximately 590,000 distinct CDR3 sequences on record, less than 20% of them singletons. The ten most abundant clones make up approximately 7.4% of the sample. Specimen: blood. The receptors derive from a woman aged 30 to 39 with Graves' hyperthyroidism.

This clonotype has at least ten counts. The chain couples TRBV20-1 to TRBJ2-1; the match to TRBD2 covers 7 bases. Germline lookup yields CDR1 DFQATT and CDR2 SNEGSKA (reference sequence). CDR3 length equals 17 residues. The V and J ends lost 0 bases and 0 bases, in that order; junction bases with no gene match: 8. The CDR3: CSARDSAGASSYNEQFF. CDR3 in DNA: TGCAGTGCTAGAGATTCGGCGGGAGCCAGCTCCTACAATGAGCAGTTCTTC.

Note on this clonotype: A much bigger clone sits one base away, suggesting this may be a read error. CDR3 coding DNA: TGTGCCAGCAGTTTAGCACTAGCGAGATTTCCGTACTTC. It codes for CASSLALARFPYF. This rearrangement joins TRBV28 to TRBJ2-5; 7 positions agree with TRBD2. Germline lookup yields CDR1 MDHEN and CDR2 SYDVKM. Germline trimming cut 2 bases from V and 13 bases from J; bases unmatched to any gene: 10. The CDR3 is made up of 13 amino acids.

This clonotype was detected ten times or more. This rearrangement joins TRBV28 to TRBJ2-7; TRBD1 might be the D (6 bases). Germline assignment: CDR1 MDHEN and CDR2 SYDVKM. V was clipped by 5 bases and J by 6 bases, with 11 bases between them. This CDR3 is built from 12 residues. Here the CDR3 DNA reads TGTGCCAGCAGTCAAACAGGGCCCGAGCAGTACTTC. This gives the protein CASSQTGPEQYF.

This clonotype was seen once. V usage is TRBV6-1 and J usage is TRBJ2-3; 8 bases match TRBD1. V shed 2 bases and J 4 bases; nucleotides not matched to a gene: 8. This CDR3 spans 16 amino acids. In germline, CDR1 is MNHNS, CDR2 SASEGT. CDR3 coding DNA: TGTGCCAGCAGTGAACCCAGGGGGCCGGTTTCAGATACGCAGTATTTT. Residues: CASSEPRGPVSDTQYF.

This clonotype was recorded at least ten times. The chain links TRBV3-1 to TRBJ2-5; 8 bases agree with TRBD2. This CDR3 spans 15 amino acids. Trimming at V came to 4 bases and at J to 1 base, leaving 5 bases not matched to a gene. Germline values: CDR1 LGHDT, CDR2 YNNKEL (reference sequence). The CDR3 DNA sequence: TGTGCCAGCAGCCGCCAACTAGCGGTCCAAGAGACCCAGTACTTC. This translates into CASSRQLAVQETQYF.

This chain uses TRBV3-1 with TRBJ1-1; D is unresolved. The germline V gene encodes CDR1 LGHDT and CDR2 YNNKEL (reference sequence). V gave up 6 bases and J gave up 7 bases, with 15 bases separating them. The CDR3 sequence is 13 residues long. The CDR3 DNA sequence: TGTGCCAGCAGTCGATCCTATGGGAATGAAGCTTTCTTT. Translating gives CASSRSYGNEAFF.

This clonotype has ten or more counts. This chain links TRBV12-3 or TRBV12-4 with TRBJ2-3; D may be TRBD2 (5 bases). The V end lost 3 bases, the J end lost 4 bases, and 8 bases lay between the germline ends. The CDR3 contains 13 residues. CDR3 in DNA: TGTGCCAGCAGTTTCGCTAGCTCAGATACGCAGTATTTT. Translation gives CASSFASSDTQYF.

This clonotype was seen many times. This rearrangement joins TRBV15 to TRBJ2-3, with D unclear. V dropped 5 bases and J dropped 0 bases, with 9 bases sitting between them. Germline loops: CDR1 LNHNV, CDR2 YYDKDF (reference sequence). The CDR3 is made up of 14 amino acids. Here the CDR3 DNA reads TGTGCCACCAGCTGGATTACTAGCACAGATACGCAGTATTTT. As protein: CATSWITSTDTQYF.

The genes are TRBV14 and TRBJ2-2; no clear D. Trimming took off 4 bases at V and 4 bases at J, with 10 bases between the two ends. The V gene's germline CDR1 is SGHDN and CDR2 FVKESK. The CDR3 extends over 14 amino acids. In DNA, the CDR3 is TGTGCCAGCAGCCGCCGGTCAGTCACCGGGGAGCTGTTTTTT. Translated, it gives CASSRRSVTGELFF.

The sample holds a few counts of this clonotype. Written as DNA, the CDR3 is TGTGCCAGTAGTATCGCAGACGCTGCCTACAATGAGCAGTTCTTC. Its protein is CASSIADAAYNEQFF. This chain uses TRBV19 with TRBJ2-1; D remains ambiguous. V was clipped by 3 bases and J by 2 bases, with 11 bases between them. Germline-derived CDR1 and CDR2 are LNHDA and SQIVND (reference sequence). The CDR3 covers 15 residues.

This clonotype occurred a few times. The V call is TRBV18, the J call TRBJ2-3; TRBD2 matches 12 bases. CDR1 and CDR2 from the germline V gene are KGHSH and LQKENI. J lost 2 bases, V lost 6 bases, and 9 bases had no gene match. The CDR3 is made up of 17 amino acids. The CDR3 region has the DNA TGTGCCAGCTCTGCCGGGACTAGCGGGCCACTCACAGATACGCAGTATTTT. It specifies CASSAGTSGPLTDTQYF.

There are many counts of this clonotype. CDR3 protein: CASSRFGAGEQYF. The CDR3 nucleotides read TGTGCCAGCAGTCGTTTCGGGGCGGGGGAGCAGTACTTC. The chain uses TRBV11-1 and TRBJ2-7; tentative D call: TRBD2 (6 bases). Deletions cut 6 bases from V and 7 bases from J, with 16 bases between. The length of the CDR3 is 13 residues. CDR1 is SGHAT and CDR2 is FQDESV in the germline V gene (reference sequence).

As for this clonotype: This may be a read error: a much more frequent sequence differs by one nucleotide. The chain couples TRBV20-1 to TRBJ2-5; TRBD2 is a possible D gene (5 bases). CDR3 length equals 15 residues. Germline CDR1 reads DFQATT; CDR2 reads SNEGSKA (reference sequence). CDR3 nucleotide sequence: TGCAGTGCTAGAGATTTTCCGACGGAAAGGGAGACCCAGCACTTC. Encoded protein: CSARDFPTERETQHF.